This T cell receptor (beta chain) was sequenced for a study of CD8 T cells in ankylosing spondylitis. With respect to this clonotype: Antigen unknown.

Study-level results: The study identified a TCR beta motif of under ten highly homologous variants that appeared characteristic of ankylosing spondylitis blood. Disease-linked clones had a CD8+ phenotype and relatively low frequency in peripheral blood. Earlier literature documents some of the motif variants in reactive arthritis synovial fluid and blood. Significant enrichment of disease-linked clones was reportedly seen in matched ankylosing spondylitis synovial fluid.

5'-RACE, quantitative and with molecular barcodes, yielded the TCR beta libraries. TCRdb passed the 5' RACE reads through MiXCR, listing each CDR3 protein once. In the table there are fewer than 400,000 distinct CDR3 sequences, about a fifth of which are singletons. CDR1 is MNHEY and CDR2 is SVGEGT in the germline V gene. The V gene lost 4 bases and the J gene lost 1 base, with 26 bases spanning the gap. CDR3 length: 20 amino acids. The chain recombines TRBV6-2 or TRBV6-3 with TRBJ1-3; the D gene is possibly TRBD1 (5 bases). The sequence was obtained from a male donor with ankylosing spondylitis. Sequenced sample: blood, either unsorted or a sorted T cell fraction (not recorded which). The CDR3 DNA is TGTGCCAGCAGTTGGGGTTCCGGGGGGTTCGTCGCCTCTTCTGGAAACACCATATATTTT. Encoded protein: CASSWGSGGFVASSGNTIYF.